The 9 T cell receptor beta chains listed next were all sequenced from one sample in a study of regulatory T cells in long-lasting Graves disease. Time point of the sample: persistent/refractory GD, antithyroid drugs over 5 years with positive TRAb. From PBMCs, RNA was extracted and then used to make the TCR library. Through Arm-PCR of CDR3 regions and iRepertoire HTBI primers, TCR beta libraries were built. TCRdb independently ran MiXCR on the multiplex PCR reads; one entry per CDR3 protein. Seen here are some 430,000 distinct CDR3 sequences, about a fifth observed once, and the top ten hold roughly 7%. Sequencing used peripheral blood mononuclear cells (PBMCs), obtained when the disease was refractory, from a patient treated with antithyroid drugs. Receptors were obtained from a female donor with Graves disease.

This clonotype was seen repeatedly, ten times or more. The chain combines TRBV12-5 with TRBJ2-7, with TRBD1 identical over 8 bases. Trimming cost V 9 bases and J 2 bases; bases outside gene matches: 6. CDR3 length: 13 residues. Per the germline V gene, CDR1 is LGHNT and CDR2 is FRNRAP. The DNA of the CDR3 is TGTGCTAGCTTGGACAGGGTCACCTACGAGCAGTACTTC. Its translation: CASLDRVTYEQYF.

The V and J genes are TRBV20-1 and TRBJ2-2, with D possibly being TRBD2 (5 bases). V was shortened by 3 bases and J by 3 bases, with 14 bases between the two germline ends. The CDR3 totals 15 residues. Per germline, CDR1 DFQATT and CDR2 SNEGSKA (reference sequence). CDR3 amino acids: CSARGGPTHTGELFF. In DNA form, the CDR3 reads TGCAGTGCTAGGGGCGGGCCTACCCACACCGGGGAGCTGTTTTTT.

Worth noting for this clonotype: A much larger clonotype is one base distant, so this may be a read error. The chain combines TRBV28 with TRBJ2-7; tentative D call: TRBD1 (5 bases). The CDR3 is 15 residues long. CDR1 is MDHEN, CDR2 SYDVKM, per germline. DNA of the CDR3: TGTGCCAGCAGCCCCGGTGCAGGGATCTCCTACGAGCAGCACTTC. As protein: CASSPGAGISYEQHF.

The rearrangement joins TRBV12-3 or TRBV12-4 to TRBJ2-1; TRBD2 aligns across 9 bases. V gave up 5 bases and J gave up 6 bases; unmatched junction bases: 11. The CDR3 is 16 amino acids. The CDR3 DNA is TGTGCCAGCAGTGACCTCGGTAGCGGGAGAATCAATGAGCAGTTCTTC. The encoded protein is CASSDLGSGRINEQFF.

The chain is built from TRBV15 and TRBJ1-5, with D perhaps TRBD1 (6 bases). The V end was cut by 4 bases, the J end by 5 bases, with 12 bases between. From germline, CDR1 is LNHNV and CDR2 YYDKDF (reference sequence). The CDR3 is 14 residues long. CDR3 sequence: CATSTYRADQPQHF. The DNA of the CDR3 is TGTGCCACCAGCACGTACAGGGCCGATCAGCCCCAGCATTTT.

Of note for this clonotype: An end of the junction does not agree with germline; a read error may underlie this. This chain uses TRBV4-1 with TRBJ2-7; TRBD2 matches 8 bases. This CDR3 has 18 amino acids. CDR1 is MGHRA, CDR2 YSYEKL, per germline. The CDR3 spells CASSPGGGTSGTFYEQYF. The CDR3 DNA reads as TGCGCCAGCAGCCCCGGGGGGGGGACAAGCGGAACGTTTTACGAACAGTACTTC.

V and J are TRBV4-3 and TRBJ2-7, with 9 bases aligning to TRBD2. Germline CDR1 is LGHNA and CDR2 is YSLEER. The CDR3 runs 15 residues. The J segment lost 3 bases and the V segment lost 0 bases, leaving 3 bases of the junction unmatched. CDR3 in amino acids: CASSQDGGGGYEQYF. The CDR3 nucleotides are TGCGCCAGCAGCCAAGATGGCGGGGGGGGCTACGAGCAGTACTTC.

The chain carries TRBV10-3 and TRBJ2-7; 10 bases are a match to TRBD2. With 5 bases clipped from V and 4 bases from J, the junction kept 11 bases outside the gene matches. Germline-derived CDR1 and CDR2 are ENHRY and SYGVKD. This CDR3 is 16 amino acids long. The CDR3 loop is CAISRRSLAGEYEQYF. The CDR3 nucleotides are TGTGCCATCAGTCGGCGCAGTCTAGCGGGGGAATACGAGCAGTACTTC.

V is TRBV28 and J is TRBJ2-1, with TRBD2 matching over 10 bases. Unmatched junction bases numbered 17, after V lost 4 bases and J lost 5 bases. CDR1 is MDHEN and CDR2 is SYDVKM in the germline V gene. The CDR3 spans 19 residues. CDR3: CASSYSQRGGSPGDNEQFF. DNA for the CDR3: TGTGCCAGCAGTTATTCACAGCGGGGGGGATCTCCGGGGGACAATGAGCAGTTCTTC.